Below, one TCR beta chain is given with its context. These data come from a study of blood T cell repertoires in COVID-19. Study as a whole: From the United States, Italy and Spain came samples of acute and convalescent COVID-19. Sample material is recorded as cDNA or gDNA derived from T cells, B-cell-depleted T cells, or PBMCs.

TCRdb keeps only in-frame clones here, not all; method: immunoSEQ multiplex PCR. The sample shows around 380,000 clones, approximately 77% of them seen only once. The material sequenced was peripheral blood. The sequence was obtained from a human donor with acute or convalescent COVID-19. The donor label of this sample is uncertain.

The CDR3 DNA reads as TGTGCCAGCAGCTCAAGACTAGCAGGAGATACGCAGTATTTT. It specifies CASSSRLAGDTQYF. The V gene is TRBV5-6, the J gene TRBJ2-3, with 7 nucleotides matching TRBD2. The germline CDR1 and CDR2 sequences are SGHDT and YYEEEE. This CDR3 is built from 14 residues. With 3 bases clipped from V and 5 bases from J, the junction kept 6 bases outside the gene matches. The full variable domain, its missing parts supplied by reference TRBV5-6 and TRBJ2-3, is DAGVTQSPTHLIKTRGQQVTLRCSPKSGHDTVSWYQQALGQGPQFIFQYYEEEERQRGNFPDRFSGHQFPNYSSELNVNALLLGDSALYLCASSSRLAGDTQYFGPGTRLTVL.